The rows below give T cell receptor beta chains drawn from one sample of a study of T cells after yellow fever vaccination. One entry per CDR3 protein results from TCRdb running MiXCR on the 5' RACE reads. The profile shows some 560,000 distinct CDR3 sequences, roughly 21% of them singletons. This specimen consisted of PBMCs, obtained 15 days after the yellow fever booster vaccination. The origin of the receptors is a man between 25 and 39 years old who received the YFV17D yellow fever vaccine. The CDR3 runs from the conserved cysteine through the conserved F or W. A D gene is named only where the DNA matches it firmly. Clone size is shown for a subset of rows, as once, few, many or a class of expanded clone.

>TRBJ2-3|TRBV7-2|many|TRBD2
TGTGCCAGCAGCTTAGCGGGGGGGGGAGATACGCAGTATTTT
CASSLAGGGDTQYF
>TRBJ2-1|TRBV6-2/TRBV6-3|few|-
TGTGCCAGCGGACCTAAGACCCTCCTAAATGAGCAGTTCTTC
CASGPKTLLNEQFF
>TRBJ2-1|TRBV28|-|-
TGTGCCAGCAGTTCCTCCGCATTCGGGCAGTTCTTC
CASSSSAFGQFF
>TRBJ2-6|TRBV7-9|many|-
TGTGCCAGCAGCTTAAGCAGCTCTGGGGCCAACGTCCTGACTTTC
CASSLSSSGANVLTF
>TRBJ2-5|TRBV7-9|few|-
TGTGCCAGCAGCTTTTTCCGGGACCAGACCCAGTACTTC
CASSFFRDQTQYF
>TRBJ2-3|TRBV20-1|few|TRBD1
TGCAGTGCTAGGCCGGGACAGGGAAACACAGATACGCAGTATTTT
CSARPGQGNTDTQYF
>TRBJ2-7|TRBV6-1|-|TRBD1
TGTGCCAGCAGTAGCGTTCCGGGACAGGGTATCCCCTACGAGCAGTACTTC
CASSSVPGQGIPYEQYF
>TRBJ2-3|TRBV4-3|-|TRBD2
TGCGCCAGCAGCCAAGATCTAGCGGGAGCTTCAGATACGCAGTATTTT
CASSQDLAGASDTQYF
>TRBJ2-1|TRBV29-1|-|TRBD2
TGCAGCGCCCGCCGAGGAGCGGGAGGTGACAATGAGCAGTTCTTC
CSARRGAGGDNEQFF
>TRBJ2-1|TRBV20-1|few|TRBD2
TGCAGTGCTAGTGAGAGCGGGACCTACAATGAGCAGTTCTTC
CSASESGTYNEQFF
>TRBJ2-2|TRBV27|few|TRBD2
TGTGCCAGCAGTTTAAAATCTACGGCTAGCGGGAGGGTAACCGGGGAGCTGTTTTTT
CASSLKSTASGRVTGELFF
>TRBJ2-2|TRBV4-2|once|-
TGTGCCAGCGGCCCAGGGCTCACCGGGGAGCTGTTTTTT
CASGPGLTGELFF
>TRBJ2-3|TRBV14|few|-
TGTGCCAGCAGCCAAGAATTTAGCGGCACAGATACGCAGTATTTT
CASSQEFSGTDTQYF
>TRBJ2-2|TRBV20-1|-|TRBD2
TGCAGTGCTAGGGGTTCAGGCAGCGGGAGGAATACCGGGGAGCTGTTTTTT
CSARGSGSGRNTGELFF
>TRBJ2-1|TRBV4-3|-|-
TGCGCCAGCAGCCAAGGAGCACAGGGCCTCAATGAGCAGTTCTTC
CASSQGAQGLNEQFF
>TRBJ2-7|TRBV27|-|-
TGTGCCAGCAGTTTATCGGTCAGCCACTTATACTACGAGCAGTACTTC
CASSLSVSHLYYEQYF
>TRBJ2-1|TRBV6-1|few|-
TGTGCCAGCAGAAGGATTAGTGTCAATGAGCAGTTCTTC
CASRRISVNEQFF
>TRBJ2-7|TRBV20-1|-|TRBD2
TGCAGTGCTTACGATAGCGGGGGTTACGAGCAGTACTTC
CSAYDSGGYEQYF
>TRBJ2-1|TRBV10-2|-|TRBD2
TGCGCCAGCAGGGTTAGCGGGAGGAAAAATGAGCAGTTCTTC
CASRVSGRKNEQFF
>TRBJ1-2|TRBV5-4|many|TRBD1
TGTGCCAGCAGCCGGGACAGCTATGGCTACACCTTC
CASSRDSYGYTF
>TRBJ1-1|TRBV20-1|few|-
TGCAGTGCTAGAGATCCAGGGCGGAACACTGAAGCTTTCTTT
CSARDPGRNTEAFF
>TRBJ2-1|TRBV9|-|TRBD2
TGTGCCAGCAGCCCTCCGACCGGGACTAAACAACGTGAGCAGTTCTTC
CASSPPTGTKQREQFF
>TRBJ1-1|TRBV5-5|-|-
TGTGCCAGCAGCTTTAGGGTGTTCACTGAAGCTTTCTTT
CASSFRVFTEAFF
>TRBJ2-4|TRBV20-1|-|-
TGCAGTGCTAGTTTGCCAAACTTAGCCAAAAACATTCAGTACTTC
CSASLPNLAKNIQYF
>TRBJ2-7|TRBV29-1|few|-
TGCAGCGCCAAAAAGTCCCTCTACGAGCAGTACTTC
CSAKKSLYEQYF
>TRBJ1-2|TRBV10-3|few|-
TGTGCCATCGGTGTGGGGGGCCCCGAAGCTGGCTACACCTTC
CAIGVGGPEAGYTF
>TRBJ2-1|TRBV20-1|-|TRBD2
TGCAGTGCTGGCCAGGTAGCGGGCTTAAACAATGAGCAGTTCTTC
CSAGQVAGLNNEQFF
>TRBJ2-2|TRBV2|-|-
TGTGCCAGCAGATATACGAACACCGGGGAGCTGTTTTTT
CASRYTNTGELFF
>TRBJ2-4|TRBV7-2|-|-
TGTGCCAGCAGCTTAGGGACCGGATGGGGCAAAAACATTCAGTACTTC
CASSLGTGWGKNIQYF
>TRBJ2-1|TRBV25-1|-|TRBD2
TGTGCCAGCAGAGCGACTAGCGGGCTTCACTACAATGAGCAGTTCTTC
CASRATSGLHYNEQFF
>TRBJ1-4|TRBV20-1|-|-
TGCAGTGCTATCCGGGGTTTTGGAGAAAAACTGTTTTTT
CSAIRGFGEKLFF
>TRBJ2-2|TRBV28|-|-
TGTGCCAGCAGGTGGTTCACCGGGGAGCTGTTTTTT
CASRWFTGELFF
>TRBJ1-2|TRBV7-9|-|TRBD1
TGTGCCAGCAGCGTGACAGGGTATGGCTACACCTTC
CASSVTGYGYTF
>TRBJ2-1|TRBV10-3|few|TRBD2
TGTGCCATCAGCGAACCGGGACTAGACACCTACAATGAGCAGTTCTTC
CAISEPGLDTYNEQFF
>TRBJ2-7|TRBV6-2/TRBV6-3|few|-
TGTGCCAGCAGTAGCCCTGTTTGGACCGACTACGAGCAGTACTTC
CASSSPVWTDYEQYF
>TRBJ2-1|TRBV6-5|-|-
TGTGCCAGCCGTGATGGGCGCAATGAGCAGTTCTTC
CASRDGRNEQFF
>TRBJ2-3|TRBV7-8|-|-
TGTGCCAGCAGCTTAGGACAAGACTCTAGCACAGATACGCAGTATTTT
CASSLGQDSSTDTQYF
>TRBJ2-1|TRBV20-1|-|-
TGCAGTGCTAGAGAGCTAGCTGGAAGGTACAATGAGCAGTTCTTC
CSARELAGRYNEQFF
>TRBJ2-1|TRBV12-5|few|-
TGTGCTAGTGGTTTCGTACTAGAGGGCGGGGCCCCTTCCGATGAGCAGTTCTTC
CASGFVLEGGAPSDEQFF
>TRBJ1-4|TRBV2|few|-
TGTGCCAGCAGTGACACTTTGGGAGTAACTAATGAAAAACTGTTTTTT
CASSDTLGVTNEKLFF
>TRBJ2-2|TRBV9|few|TRBD2
TGTGCCAGCAGCGTCTCCCCTAGCGGAGGCCCTGGTTACACCGGGGAGCTGTTTTTT
CASSVSPSGGPGYTGELFF
>TRBJ2-3|TRBV4-3|-|TRBD1
TGCGCCAGCAGCCAAGATCCTCCTTACAGGGGGCGGACAGATACGCAGTATTTT
CASSQDPPYRGRTDTQYF
>TRBJ2-1|TRBV7-9|-|-
TGTGCCAGCGGCTACATGTTCCATGAGCAGTTCTTC
CASGYMFHEQFF
>TRBJ2-1|TRBV7-9|-|TRBD2
TGTGCCAGCAGCTCGACTAGCGGGAGATTGGATGAGCAGTTCTTC
CASSSTSGRLDEQFF
>TRBJ2-7|TRBV20-1|few|-
TGCAGTGCTATGGCGGACCCTCACACCTACGAGCAGTACTTC
CSAMADPHTYEQYF
>TRBJ2-4|TRBV7-9|few|TRBD1
TGTGCCAGCAGGGCCGGGACAGCCCAAAACATTCAGTACTTC
CASRAGTAQNIQYF
>TRBJ2-7|TRBV5-1|-|TRBD1
TGCGCCAGCAGCAGGGACAGTACGACCTACGAGCAGTACTTC
CASSRDSTTYEQYF
>TRBJ2-7|TRBV10-3|few|-
TGTGCCATCAGTGAAAGGGACGGGACCTACGAGCAGTACTTC
CAISERDGTYEQYF
>TRBJ2-3|TRBV29-1|-|-
TGCAGCGTTGCGGGAGAGCCGTCAGATACGCAGTATTTT
CSVAGEPSDTQYF
>TRBJ2-7|TRBV7-9|few|TRBD2
TGTGCCAGCAGTTTCACTAGCGGGAGTTACGAGCAGTACTTC
CASSFTSGSYEQYF
>TRBJ2-1|TRBV7-6|-|TRBD2
TGTGCCAGCAGCTTAGAGGGACTAGCGGGAGTTGAGCAGTTCTTC
CASSLEGLAGVEQFF
>TRBJ2-1|TRBV21-1|few|-
TGTGCCAGCAGCACACCTAGCGGGAGGGTCAATGAGCAGTTCTTC
CASSTPSGRVNEQFF
>TRBJ1-1|TRBV6-5|few|-
TGTGCCAGCAAAAGGTCCAGCTTAGATGAAGCTTTCTTT
CASKRSSLDEAFF
>TRBJ1-6|TRBV3-1|few|-
TGTGCCAGCAGCCAAGACGAGCTATATAATTCACCCCTCCACTTT
CASSQDELYNSPLHF
>TRBJ2-3|TRBV12-3/TRBV12-4|-|TRBD2
TGTGCCAGCAGTTCCTCAGGACTAGCGGCCACAGATACGCAGTATTTT
CASSSSGLAATDTQYF
>TRBJ2-3|TRBV12-3/TRBV12-4|few|TRBD2
TGTGCCAGCAGCGGGCGGGAGATGGTTGCCGGATCGCAGTATTTT
CASSGREMVAGSQYF
>TRBJ1-1|TRBV3-1|-|-
TGTGCCAGCAGCCGACGGGGGGCCGCTGAAGCTTTCTTT
CASSRRGAAEAFF
>TRBJ2-6|TRBV12-3/TRBV12-4|few|TRBD1
TGTGCCAGCAGTTCTGGACAGGCGGTCTCTGGGGCCAACGTCCTGACTTTC
CASSSGQAVSGANVLTF
>TRBJ2-3|TRBV6-2/TRBV6-3|-|-
TGTGCCAGCGGACACACAGATACGCAGTATTTT
CASGHTDTQYF
>TRBJ1-2|TRBV5-5|few|-
TGTGCCAGCAGCTTGGAAGGGGGAATAAACTATGGCTACACCTTC
CASSLEGGINYGYTF